A single sample is the source of the 20 T cell receptor beta chains below, sequenced in a study of blood T cell repertoires in COVID-19. Using immunoSEQ multiplex PCR, the repertoire was profiled, and TCRdb retains in-frame clones only, with some absent. This sample has about 300,000 clones; roughly 90% occur once, and the top ten carry around 6%. The sequenced sample consisted of peripheral blood. Receptors originate from a man between 18 and 35 years old who had recovered from COVID-19.

This clone has a handful of counts. The DNA for the CDR3 is TGCGCCAGCAGTCCCGGTTTGCGGGACAGGGCTGGAAACACCATATATTTT. This codes for CASSPGLRDRAGNTIYF. The V call is TRBV4-1, the J call TRBJ1-3; 9 bases map to TRBD1. The junction had 11 bases not matched to a gene; V was cut back by 6 bases and J by 2 bases. The CDR3 loop spans 17 amino acids. Germline V lookup: CDR1 MGHRA, CDR2 YSYEKL.

With respect to this clone: This sample also contains other DNA sequences that code for the same CDR3. The J gene is TRBJ1-1, the V gene TRBV6-5; TRBD1 matches 8 bases. The CDR3 spans 14 residues. Looked up from germline, CDR1 is MNHEY and CDR2 is SVGAGI. J lost 2 bases, V lost 4 bases, and 3 bases had no gene match. The CDR3 loop reads CASSSGQGNTEAFF. The CDR3 coding sequence is TGTGCCAGCAGTTCCGGACAGGGCAACACTGAAGCTTTCTTT.

The V gene is TRBV11-3, the J gene TRBJ1-1; D ambiguous. Per the germline V gene, CDR1 is SGHNT and CDR2 is YENEEA. The ends were cut back, 5 bases at V and 7 bases at J, with 14 bases in the middle. The length of the CDR3 is 13 residues. CDR3 residues: CASSHGGADEAFF. Written as DNA, the CDR3 is TGTGCCAGCAGCCACGGTGGAGCTGATGAAGCTTTCTTT.

The genes are TRBV3-1 (or the pseudogene TRBV3-2) and TRBJ2-3, with D perhaps matching TRBD2 (6 bases). The CDR3 loop spans 14 amino acids. The ends were cut back, 4 bases at V and 0 bases at J, with 8 bases in the middle. Per germline, CDR1 LGHDT and CDR2 YNNKEL (reference sequence). Written as DNA, the CDR3 is TGTGCCAGCAGCCGGGACTTCAGCACAGATACGCAGTATTTT. It yields the protein CASSRDFSTDTQYF.

The chain joins TRBV29-1 to TRBJ2-1; a weak D match, TRBD1 (6 bases). V was clipped by 6 bases and J by 8 bases, with 23 bases between them. Germline values: CDR1 SQVTM, CDR2 ANQGSEA. The CDR3 has 15 amino acids. In nucleotides, the CDR3 is TGCAGCGTGACCTTAACAGGGAGTCGGATCGATGAGCAGTTCTTC. It is translated as CSVTLTGSRIDEQFF.

The J gene is TRBJ2-7, the V gene TRBV4-2; 8 bases fit TRBD1. CDR3 length equals 17 residues. Looked up from germline, CDR1 is LGHNA and CDR2 is YNFKEQ. Losses at the gene ends were 2 bases for V and 5 bases for J; bases not matched to a gene: 14. In DNA, the CDR3 is TGTGCCAGCAGCCAAAGCCCCACCCAGGGGGCGTTACACGAGCAGTACTTC. As protein: CASSQSPTQGALHEQYF.

The V call is TRBV12-5, the J call TRBJ1-1; D not certain. Trimming took 3 bases from V and 3 from J, leaving 5 bases between them. This CDR3 spans 12 amino acids. Germline V lookup: CDR1 LGHNT, CDR2 FRNRAP. DNA of the CDR3: TGTGCTAGTGGTTTTGAGGACACTGAAGCTTTCTTT. Its protein is CASGFEDTEAFF.

The chain joins TRBV5-1 to TRBJ2-1, with TRBD2 matching over 8 bases. Trimming took 5 bases from V and 0 from J; bases not matched to a gene: 13. The length of the CDR3 is 18 residues. CDR1 and CDR2 from the germline V gene are SGHRS and YFSETQ. CDR3 protein: CASRQIDSGASSYNEQFF. The DNA of the CDR3 is TGCGCCAGCAGACAAATCGATAGCGGGGCAAGCTCCTACAATGAGCAGTTCTTC.

J is TRBJ2-7 and V is TRBV5-1; 9 nucleotides agree with TRBD2. The germline gives CDR1 SGHRS, CDR2 YFSETQ. The ends lost 4 bases at V and 6 bases at J; junction bases unmatched: 14. There are 16 residues in the CDR3. The DNA of the CDR3 is TGCGCCAGCAGCCTAGGGGTAGCGGGAGTAGGGTCCGAGCAGTACTTC. It is translated as CASSLGVAGVGSEQYF.

The chain is built from TRBV6-4 and TRBJ2-1; 7 nucleotides match TRBD1. Germline V gives CDR1 MRHNA, CDR2 SNTAGT. The length of the CDR3 is 15 residues. With V trimmed by 8 bases and J by 7 bases, 14 bases remained unmatched. The CDR3 region has the DNA TGTGCCAGCCTCTCCCCTCCCGACAGGGTTAATGAGCAGTTCTTC. Translating gives CASLSPPDRVNEQFF.

The chain joins TRBV6-5 to TRBJ2-7; 9 bases align to TRBD1. V gave up 0 bases and J gave up 4 bases; unmatched junction bases: 7. Per the germline V gene, CDR1 is MNHEY and CDR2 is SVGAGI. The CDR3 is made up of 16 amino acids. CDR3: CASSYSKRTGDYEQYF. The CDR3, as DNA: TGTGCCAGCAGTTACTCGAAGCGGACAGGGGATTACGAGCAGTACTTC.

The chain links TRBV5-1 to TRBJ2-1; the match to TRBD2 covers 7 bases. V trimming: 5 bases; J trimming: 9 bases; junction bases outside the gene matches: 11. Germline CDR1 and CDR2: SGHRS and YFSETQ. The CDR3 is made up of 14 amino acids. CDR3 DNA sequence: TGCGCCAGCAGAAGGGAACTAGCGATCAGTGAGCAGTTCTTC. Amino acids: CASRRELAISEQFF.

In this sample, this clone turned up once. This rearrangement joins TRBV7-2 to TRBJ2-7; TRBD1 matches at 9 bases. After removal of 5 bases from V and 6 bases from J, the junction contained 8 bases not matched to a gene. Germline CDR1 reads SGHTA; CDR2 reads FQGNSA. The CDR3 spans 14 residues. The CDR3, as DNA: TGTGCCAGCAGCGACCGGGACAGGGTGGCCGAGCAGTACTTC. Its translation is CASSDRDRVAEQYF.

This sequence joins TRBV27 and TRBJ2-1; D may be TRBD1 (6 bases). The CDR3 is 13 residues long. Germline CDR1 and CDR2: MNHEY and SMNVEV (reference sequence). The V end was cut by 6 bases, the J end by 4 bases, with 10 bases between. The CDR3 DNA reads as TGTGCCAGCAGCAGACAGGAGTACAATGAGCAGTTCTTC. This sequence encodes CASSRQEYNEQFF.

The rearrangement joins TRBV27 to TRBJ2-7; D is uncertain. The CDR3 extends over 14 amino acids. Germline-derived CDR1 and CDR2 are MNHEY and SMNVEV (reference sequence). Trimming took 7 bases from V and 6 from J, leaving 19 bases between them. The CDR3 region is CASTTQRWVGEQYF. The CDR3 coding sequence is TGTGCCAGCACTACCCAGAGGTGGGTAGGCGAGCAGTACTTC.

The CDR3 coding sequence is TGCGCCAGCAGCGAGGGACAGGGGGCCATGTATGGCTACACCTTC. It encodes CASSEGQGAMYGYTF. The rearrangement links TRBV5-1 to TRBJ1-2, with 12 positions matching TRBD1. J was trimmed by 5 bases and V by 4 bases; bases with no gene match: 6. Germline assignment: CDR1 SGHRS and CDR2 YFSETQ. The CDR3 is 15 amino acids.

The J gene is TRBJ1-3, the V gene TRBV25-1; D call uncertain. CDR3 length equals 14 residues. CDR1 is MGHDK and CDR2 is SYGVNS in the germline V gene. V was pared by 7 bases and J by 7 bases, with 17 bases between. CDR3 region: CASTSDPLGNTIYF. The CDR3, as DNA: TGTGCCAGCACTTCAGACCCACTCGGGAACACCATATATTTT.

The chain combines TRBV21-1 with TRBJ1-2. TRBV21-1 is described as a pseudogene. This CDR3 has 12 amino acids. The CDR3: CASSSKPHGYTF. In nucleotides, the CDR3 is TGTGCCAGCAGCAGCAAGCCTCATGGCTACACCTTC.

The chain combines TRBV7-2 with TRBJ2-7, with TRBD2 identical over 10 bases. The CDR3 spans 16 residues. V trimming: 2 bases; J trimming: 2 bases; junction bases outside the gene matches: 6. Germline CDR1 SGHTA, CDR2 FQGNSA. CDR3 sequence (DNA): TGTGCCAGCAGCTTATCAAGCGGGGGGGGACCCTACGAGCAGTACTTC. This encodes CASSLSSGGGPYEQYF.

The CDR3 reads CASTGPENIQYF. CDR3 sequence (DNA): TGTGCCAGCACCGGGCCAGAAAACATTCAGTACTTC. The chain combines TRBV7-9 with TRBJ2-4; D not resolved. The CDR3 spans 12 residues. V lost 7 bases to trimming and J lost 5 bases, with 9 bases between them. Per germline, CDR1 SEHNR and CDR2 FQNEAQ (reference sequence).